These 26 T cell receptor beta chains were all obtained from the same sample, sequenced in a study of shared clonotypes between healthy human individuals. CD45RO-negative, CCR7-selected cells formed the naive CD8 fraction, which excluded terminally differentiated effector memory CD45RA+ cells. Profiling relied on immunoSEQ multiplex PCR, and the TCRdb table lists in-frame clones only, not all of them. The sample gives about 2,200,000 clones, roughly 91% of which show up once; roughly 1.8% is in the top ten. Sequencing was done on a sample of naive CD8+ T cells from PBMCs. Receptors originate from a man aged 18 to 30 in good health. Some clones in this sample may be carry-over from other donors' samples.

Only one count was recorded for this clone. The genes are TRBV27 and TRBJ2-1; 8 positions agree with TRBD1. The germline V gene encodes CDR1 MNHEY and CDR2 SMNVEV (reference sequence). The length of the CDR3 is 16 residues. Losses at the gene ends were 7 bases for V and 3 bases for J; bases not matched to a gene: 11. The CDR3 loop is CASKPFRDRNYNEQFF. CDR3 nucleotides: TGTGCCAGCAAACCTTTCCGGGACAGGAACTACAATGAGCAGTTCTTC.

On this clone: The identical CDR3 is also encoded by other nucleotide sequences in the sample. The chain has TRBV7-9 and TRBJ2-7; D not resolved. The CDR3 is 13 residues long. The germline CDR1 and CDR2 sequences are SEHNR and FQNEAQ (reference sequence). V lost 5 bases to trimming and J lost 1 base, with 9 bases between them. The CDR3 bases are TGTGCCAGCAGCCCAGGACGGTCCTACGAGCAGTACTTC. Residues: CASSPGRSYEQYF.

The rearrangement joins TRBV6-6 to TRBJ1-1; D not resolved. The CDR3 loop spans 14 amino acids. Trimming pared 2 bases from V and 4 bases from J, leaving 11 bases between. CDR1 and CDR2 (germline): MNHNY, SVGAGI (reference sequence). CDR3 in DNA: TGTGCCAGCAGTTACAAGTTCGAGGGCACTGAAGCTTTCTTT. Translated, it gives CASSYKFEGTEAFF.

The rearrangement joins TRBV30 to TRBJ1-1; 11 nucleotides align to TRBD1. This CDR3 has 17 residues. J gave up 2 bases and V 2 bases, and 10 bases lay outside the gene matches. In germline, CDR1 is GTSNPN, CDR2 SVGIG (reference sequence). CDR3 bases: TGTGCCTGGAGTCCCCCCCCGGGACAGGGGGTAAACACTGAAGCTTTCTTT. Translated: CAWSPPPGQGVNTEAFF.

The chain links TRBV7-3 to TRBJ2-1; D tentatively fits TRBD1 or TRBD2 (5 bases each). The CDR3 is 15 amino acids. Trimming removed 1 base at V and 6 bases at J, with 13 bases between. Looked up from germline, CDR1 is SGHTA and CDR2 is FQGTGA. The CDR3, as DNA: TGTGCCAGCAGCTTAATCGGGGTGGGACCCAATGAGCAGTTCTTC. Translating it yields CASSLIGVGPNEQFF.

The V call is TRBV5-6, the J call TRBJ2-1, with TRBD2 matching over 8 bases. Trimming took 1 base from V and 3 from J; bases not matched to a gene: 6. This CDR3 is 16 amino acids long. In germline, CDR1 is SGHDT, CDR2 YYEEEE. The CDR3 spells CASSLQGLGFYNEQFF. The CDR3 nucleotides are TGTGCCAGCAGCTTGCAGGGACTAGGGTTCTACAATGAGCAGTTCTTC. Combining the CDR3 with reference TRBV5-6 and TRBJ2-1 gives the whole variable domain DAGVTQSPTHLIKTRGQQVTLRCSPKSGHDTVSWYQQALGQGPQFIFQYYEEEERQRGNFPDRFSGHQFPNYSSELNVNALLLGDSALYLCASSLQGLGFYNEQFFGPGTRLTVL.

CDR3 DNA: TGTGCCAGCAGCAAAGTTAAGAAGTATGAGAAAAACATTCAGTACTTC. This codes for CASSKVKKYEKNIQYF. This chain uses TRBV21-1 with TRBJ2-4; the table names TRBD2, a call not compared with the DNA. TRBV21-1 is listed as a pseudogene. The length of the CDR3 is 16 residues.

The CDR3 sequence is CASSPQSRPETQYF. In DNA, the CDR3 is TGTGCCAGTAGTCCCCAATCTAGGCCGGAGACCCAGTACTTC. V and J are TRBV19 and TRBJ2-5; no reliable D call. This CDR3 has 14 residues. Trimming left V 5 bases short and J 5 bases short, with 15 bases between. Germline lookup yields CDR1 LNHDA and CDR2 SQIVND (reference sequence).

With respect to this clone: Relative to the germline gene, one junction end is altered; a read error may explain this. The DNA of the CDR3 is TGTGCCAGCAGCTTCATCGCCTACTCGAACACTTTTCAACCCCTCTTT. Amino acid sequence: CASSFIAYSNTFQPLF. The chain links TRBV7-9 to TRBJ1-1; D not certain. The CDR3 contains 16 residues. Germline values: CDR1 SEHNR, CDR2 FQNEAQ (reference sequence).

V usage is TRBV2 and J usage is TRBJ1-1; D is ambiguous. With 4 bases removed from V and 1 base from J, the gap between germline ends came to 10 bases. Per the germline V gene, CDR1 is SNHLY and CDR2 is FYNNEI. The CDR3 sequence is 14 residues long. The CDR3 protein is CASSARTRNTEAFF. The CDR3 DNA follows: TGTGCCAGCAGTGCTCGCACCCGGAACACTGAAGCTTTCTTT.

The V call is TRBV4-3, the J call TRBJ2-1; the D is unclear. The CDR3 totals 14 residues. V was cut by 4 bases and J by 4 bases, with 11 bases left in between. Germline values: CDR1 LGHNA, CDR2 YSLEER. DNA for the CDR3: TGCGCCAGCAGCCCAACATCGGGTTACAATGAGCAGTTCTTC. Encoded protein: CASSPTSGYNEQFF.

CDR3 DNA: TGTGCCAGTAGTATTCGGCCCTATTCTATGAACACTGAAGCTTTCTTT. The encoded protein is CASSIRPYSMNTEAFF. This chain links TRBV19 with TRBJ1-1; D not certain. The CDR3 spans 16 residues. Germline V lookup: CDR1 LNHDA, CDR2 SQIVND (reference sequence). The V and J ends lost 3 bases and 0 bases respectively, with 14 bases between them.

The V call is TRBV14, the J call TRBJ2-3; 11 positions agree with TRBD1. CDR1 and CDR2 from the germline V gene are SGHDN and FVKESK. V trimming: 4 bases; J trimming: 5 bases; junction bases outside the gene matches: 26. CDR3 size: 22 residues. The CDR3 DNA reads TGTGCCAGCAGCCGGAAATCCGGGATCGCTTTATCTCCGGGACAGGGGGGAGATACGCAGTATTTT. It codes for CASSRKSGIALSPGQGGDTQYF. The full variable domain, rest sourced from reference TRBV14 and TRBJ2-3, is EAGVTQFPSHSVIEKGQTVTLRCDPISGHDNLYWYRRVMGKEIKFLLHFVKESKQDESGMPNNRFLAERTGGTYSTLKVQPAELEDSGVYFCASSRKSGIALSPGQGGDTQYFGPGTRLTVL.

The genes are TRBV7-6 and TRBJ2-5; a weak D match, TRBD1 (6 bases). Judging by the DNA end, TRBJ2-7 fits better; the J call may be wrong. The CDR3 is 15 residues long. Germline lookup yields CDR1 SGHVS and CDR2 FNYEAQ. CDR3 loop: CASSLKVAGVYEQYF. In DNA, the CDR3 is TGTGCCAGCAGCCTAAAGGTGGCAGGGGTCTACGAGCAGTACTTC.

The chain is built from TRBV2 and TRBJ2-1; perhaps TRBD2 as D (6 bases). Germline assignment: CDR1 SNHLY and CDR2 FYNNEI. The length of the CDR3 is 14 residues. Trimming removed 5 bases from V and 4 bases from J, with 12 bases in between. Here the CDR3 DNA reads TGTGCCAGCAGTTCCCTGACTAGTTACAATGAGCAGTTCTTC. Residues: CASSSLTSYNEQFF.

The chain employs TRBV29-1 and TRBJ2-3; TRBD2 aligns across 11 bases. This CDR3 comprises 17 residues. Trimming removed 7 bases from V and 2 bases from J; junction bases left unmatched: 14. Germline assignment: CDR1 SQVTM and CDR2 ANQGSEA. The CDR3 reads CSAQGLAARSPTDTQYF. The CDR3 nucleotides read TGCAGCGCCCAGGGACTAGCGGCCCGAAGCCCCACAGATACGCAGTATTTT.

This clone has a single count. V gene TRBV9 combines with J gene TRBJ2-1; 11 bases line up with TRBD2. Germline V gene data show CDR1 as SGDLS and CDR2 as YYNGEE. Unmatched junction bases numbered 8, after V lost 3 bases and J lost 0 bases. The CDR3 runs 18 residues. Here the CDR3 reads CASSGPLAGGTSYNEQFF. CDR3 bases: TGTGCCAGCAGCGGGCCTCTAGCGGGAGGAACCTCCTACAATGAGCAGTTCTTC.

The rearrangement joins TRBV9 to TRBJ1-1; D gene uncertain. V was shortened by 1 base and J by 9 bases, with 13 bases between the two germline ends. CDR3 size: 13 residues. Germline assignment: CDR1 SGDLS and CDR2 YYNGEE. In DNA form, the CDR3 reads TGTGCCAGCAGCGTATTAAATTCCGGCCAAGCTTTCTTT. This codes for CASSVLNSGQAFF. Full variable domain (outside the CDR3, taken from reference TRBV9 and TRBJ1-1): DSGVTQTPKHLITATGQRVTLRCSPRSGDLSVYWYQQSLDQGLQFLIQYYNGEERAKGNILERFSAQQFPDLHSELNLSSLELGDSALYFCASSVLNSGQAFFGQGTRLTVV.

The chain recombines TRBV6-1 with TRBJ2-7; perhaps TRBD1 as D (5 bases). The V and J ends lost 1 base and 0 bases respectively, with 16 bases between them. CDR1 MNHNS and CDR2 SASEGT come from the germline V gene. The CDR3 sequence is 17 residues long. The CDR3 loop reads CASSEGVEGVSSYEQYF. The CDR3 coding sequence is TGTGCCAGCAGTGAAGGGGTGGAAGGGGTAAGCTCCTACGAGCAGTACTTC.

The rearrangement links TRBV5-1 to TRBJ2-3, with D unresolved. Looked up from germline, CDR1 is SGHRS and CDR2 is YFSETQ. V was trimmed by 3 bases and J by 0 bases, leaving 11 bases between them. This CDR3 is 15 amino acids long. The CDR3 DNA sequence: TGCGCCAGCAGCTCTCCCCCAGCTAGCACAGATACGCAGTATTTT. Translating it yields CASSSPPASTDTQYF.

The chain carries TRBV20-1 and TRBJ2-7; D is ambiguous. The germline gives CDR1 DFQATT, CDR2 SNEGSKA (reference sequence). This CDR3 has 11 amino acids. Trimming took 5 bases from V and 6 from J, leaving 11 bases between them. The CDR3 sequence is CSAQIGFEQYF. The CDR3 nucleotides read TGCAGTGCTCAAATTGGTTTCGAGCAGTACTTC.

The gene calls are TRBV11-2 and TRBJ2-7; D perhaps matches TRBD2 (5 bases). The CDR3 consists of 14 residues. Germline CDR1 reads SGHAT; CDR2 reads FQNNGV. The V gene lost 2 bases and the J gene lost 2 bases, with 10 bases spanning the gap. CDR3 residues: CASSLYRETYEQYF. CDR3 nucleotides: TGTGCCAGCAGCTTATACCGGGAAACCTACGAGCAGTACTTC.

The J gene is TRBJ2-6, the V gene TRBV7-3, with D possibly TRBD1 on 6 matching bases. The V and J ends lost 0 bases and 1 base respectively, with 7 bases between them. From germline, CDR1 is SGHTA and CDR2 FQGTGA. CDR3 length: 16 amino acids. The chain's CDR3 is CASSLTGQSGANVLTF. CDR3 nucleotide sequence: TGTGCCAGCAGCTTAACCGGACAGTCTGGGGCCAACGTCCTGACTTTC.

The chain employs TRBV7-9 and TRBJ2-1; no clear D. The CDR3 is made up of 16 amino acids. The germline V gene has CDR1 SEHNR and CDR2 FQNEAQ (reference sequence). V was clipped by 4 bases and J by 1 base, with 14 bases between them. The CDR3 is CASSSSAPESYNEQFF. CDR3 in DNA: TGTGCCAGCAGCTCGTCCGCGCCAGAGTCCTACAATGAGCAGTTCTTC.

Note on this clone: Other nucleotide sequences from this sample produce the same CDR3. The V call is TRBV4-1, the J call TRBJ2-1, with D hard to call. The CDR3 consists of 12 residues. CDR1 is MGHRA, CDR2 YSYEKL, per germline. V was cut by 3 bases and J by 5 bases, with 5 bases left in between. CDR3 region: CASSQGNNEQFF. The CDR3 region has the DNA TGCGCCAGCAGCCAGGGAAACAATGAGCAGTTCTTC.

CDR3 nucleotide sequence: TGCGCCAGCAGACAGCCGGGCCAGTACCAAGAGACCCAGTACTTC. Its protein is CASRQPGQYQETQYF. This sequence joins TRBV5-1 and TRBJ2-5; D is ambiguous. The CDR3 is 15 residues long. Trimming removed 5 bases at V and 0 bases at J, with 14 bases between. Germline CDR1 SGHRS, CDR2 YFSETQ.